This T cell receptor beta chain came from a study of prognosis after radiotherapy for stage I lung cancer (dated by TCRdb to about 2021). For the study in its entirety: Between April 2018 and 2019, under 20 stage I NSCLC patients were enrolled in Nanjing, China. Oligometastatic NSCLC after surgical resection of the primary tumor was present in several patients, while newly diagnosed primary stage I lung tumors were present in roughly 15. Every patient was deemed medically inoperable, about a dozen because of comorbidities and over five because they refused surgery. The cohort comprised 10 to 15 men and 6 women with a median age of approximately 74 years, ranging from roughly 53 to 84 years. Squamous cell carcinoma histology was identified in more than five patients, and adenocarcinoma histology was identified in about twelve patients. SBRT was given in 3 to 5 fractions with a biologically effective dose of at least 100 Gy, using image-guided IMRT or VMAT. Concurrent therapy was not administered to any patient alongside SBRT. After SBRT, distant metastases developed in four of the 19 patients at a median of 7 months, while the remaining 15 patients had no significant progression. The study profiled peripheral blood TCR beta repertoires from stage I NSCLC patients before and after stereotactic body radiotherapy and related them to distant failure. The study sequenced around 40 blood samples from some 19 patients, one before and one after SBRT per patient. Broader findings and caveats from the paper: Differences by metastasis status were reportedly seen in TRBV and TRBJ usage frequencies, involving two V genes at baseline and, after SBRT, nine V genes and two J genes. Limitations of the study included a small cohort and short follow-up, and the study findings need independent validation. None of the reported P values were adjusted for multiple comparisons. Tumor specificity of expanded TCR clones was not determined. Post-SBRT Shannon entropy and its change from baseline were lower in patients who developed distant metastases; baseline Shannon entropy was not associated with metastases. After SBRT, the count of unique TCR clones dropped from a median of roughly 9,300 beforehand to nearly 7,000 afterward (Wilcoxon paired P=0.011).

All patients had node-negative disease on CT and PET/CT, and none had a history of other malignancies or prior chemotherapy or radiotherapy. Around 6 milliliters of peripheral venous blood were drawn into EDTA tubes at each of two time points. Ficoll-Paque Plus density-gradient centrifugation was used to isolate PBMCs. Samples were stored at -80°C immediately after collection until analysis. There are many counts of this clonotype. The antigen this receptor binds is unknown. One base away there is no much larger clone; base qualities are not given. Two rounds of multiplex PCR were performed to amplify the TCR beta CDR3 region from genomic DNA. In the first PCR round, primers specific to each TRBV and TRBJ gene were used, and the primer sequences were filed in Chinese patent CN105087789A. Universal primers were used in the second round of PCR. The Roche High Pure PCR Template Preparation Kit was used to extract genomic DNA from the frozen PBMCs. An Illumina HiSeq 3000 was used to sequence the libraries paired-end with 151 bp reads. The paper's data handling went like this. CutAdapt was used to remove raw reads lacking the multiplex PCR primer sequences. High-quality paired reads were merged into contigs with PEAR. By aligning each contig to reference sequences, MiXCR assigned the TRB V, D and J gene segments to that contig. To remove sequencing errors, CDR3 sequences were clustered according to base quality and sequence similarity. Diversity was measured as Shannon entropy normalized by the natural log of productive TCR sequence number. Clonality was defined as one minus Shannon entropy divided by the natural log of the number of unique clonotypes. The Youden index of ROC curves was used to select progression-free survival cut-offs for repertoire metrics, and analyses were performed in R 3.5.3. Clones were called with MiXCR by TCRdb after fastp trimmed the public reads at Q25, and only in-frame beta chains were retained. Every CDR3 protein is listed once, alongside the most common genes and DNA of its rows. These V and J calls derive from TCRdb rather than the authors' analysis. The table for this sample lists more than 15,000 distinct CDR3 sequences; more than 25% of them were counted only once. The ten most abundant clones make up around 25% of the sample.

CDR1 and CDR2 were assigned from the germline V gene as MNHNS and SASEGT. V is cut back by 5 bases and J by 3 bases, with 3 bases in the junction unmatched. The CDR3 measures 13 amino acids from cysteine to phenylalanine. The CDR3 DNA has 39 bases and is translated from base 1. The chain uses TRBV6-1 and TRBJ2-7, and 8 bases in between align with TRBD2. This receptor was obtained from a donor over 45 with non-small cell lung cancer. Source: PBMCs, taken before or after stereotactic body radiation therapy (not recorded which). The DNA sequence follows: TGTGCCAGCAGTCCGGGGGGGGGCTACGAGCAGTACTTC. This yields the protein CASSPGGGYEQYF.